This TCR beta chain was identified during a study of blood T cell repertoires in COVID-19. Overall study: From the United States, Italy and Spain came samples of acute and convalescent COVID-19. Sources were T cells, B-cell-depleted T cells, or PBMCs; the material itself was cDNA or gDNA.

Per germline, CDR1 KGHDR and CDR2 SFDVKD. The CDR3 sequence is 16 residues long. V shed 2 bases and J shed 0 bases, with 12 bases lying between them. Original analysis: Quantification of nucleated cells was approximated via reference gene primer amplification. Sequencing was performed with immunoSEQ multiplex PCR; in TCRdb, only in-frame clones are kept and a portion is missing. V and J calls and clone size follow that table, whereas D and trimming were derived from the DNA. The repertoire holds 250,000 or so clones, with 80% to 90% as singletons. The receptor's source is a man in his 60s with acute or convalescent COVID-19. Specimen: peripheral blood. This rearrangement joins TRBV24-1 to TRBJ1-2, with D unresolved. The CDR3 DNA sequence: TGTGCCACCAGTGATTCAGCACCCGGGACTAACTATGGCTACACCTTC. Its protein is CATSDSAPGTNYGYTF.